This T cell receptor (beta chain) was profiled in a study of blood T cell repertoires in COVID-19. In the study overall: Sites in the United States, Italy and Spain provided acute and convalescent COVID-19 samples. PBMCs, B-cell-depleted T cells, or T cells provided the cDNA or gDNA that made up the material.

In the authors' workflow: Researchers report that nucleated cell counts were estimated from reference gene primer amplification. Repertoires were generated with immunoSEQ multiplex PCR, while TCRdb's copy carries only in-frame clones and drops some. V and J calls and clone size follow that table, whereas D and trimming were derived from the DNA. The sample has 300,000 or so clones, 87% seen once. The CDR3 is 14 residues long. V dropped 5 bases and J dropped 6; count of bases not matched to a gene: 6. CDR1 MDHEN and CDR2 SYDVKM come from the germline V gene. Sequenced: peripheral blood. The TCR comes from a man aged 45-60 years with active or convalescent COVID-19. J is TRBJ2-4 and V is TRBV28; 8 bases fit TRBD1. The CDR3 here is CASSRQGSGNIQYF. The DNA of the CDR3 is TGTGCCAGCAGTCGACAGGGGAGTGGAAACATTCAGTACTTC.